This TCR beta chain was found in a study of cytomegalovirus exposure and HLA in healthy donors. About the research overall: According to later analysis, the same platform produced the roughly 120 validation and under 700 first-cohort repertoires.

Looked up from germline, CDR1 is DFQATT and CDR2 is SNEGSKA (reference sequence). The CDR3 has 10 residues. The V and J ends lost 3 bases and 5 bases respectively, with 4 bases between them. Here immunoSEQ multiplex PCR was the method, and the copy in TCRdb shows in-frame clones only, minus some. The sample lists 150,000 to 200,000 clones, 85% occurring once. The donors belonged to the roughly 120-subject validation cohort, separate from the roughly 710-subject first cohort. Source material: PBMCs. This TCR derives from a man aged 25 to 45 in good health and CMV-seropositive. V is TRBV20-1 and J is TRBJ1-1, with unresolved D. CDR3 DNA sequence: TGCAGTGCTAGGAGGACTGAAGCTTTCTTT. Encoded protein: CSARRTEAFF.